The present entry profiles one T cell receptor (beta chain) with its context. The antigen remains unidentified. Cultured CD4+ T cell DNA was sequenced using the Oncomine TCR Beta short-read assay. Using its own MiXCR run on the PCR reads, TCRdb lists one record per CDR3 protein. The table includes roughly 22,000 distinct CDR3 sequences, around 62% detected once. The CDR3 sequence is 14 residues long. Germline CDR1 is DFQATT and CDR2 is SNEGSKA (reference sequence). With 6 bases removed from V and 0 bases from J, the gap between germline ends came to 15 bases. The entry originates in a study of vaccination and CD4 T cells after COVID-19. Treatment here: approximately nine-day PBMC culture with coronavirus spike peptide pools or control peptides (ViraFEST assay).

This sequence joins TRBV20-1 and TRBJ2-7; a weak D match, TRBD2 (7 bases). This clonotype was sampled from a human donor who had recovered from COVID-19. The source material was CD4+ T cells from blood, cultured in vitro. The CDR3 region has the DNA TGCAGTGCCGCCGGGGGGACACGCTCCTACGAGCAGTACTTC. Translated, it gives CSAAGGTRSYEQYF.